This passage covers 5 T cell receptor beta chains from one sample sequenced in a study of cytomegalovirus exposure and HLA in healthy donors. Primers for the PCR totalled 60 Vbeta and 13 Jbeta. TCRdb keeps only in-frame clones here, not all; method: immunoSEQ multiplex PCR. Of around 110,000 clones detected, roughly three quarters appear once; the ten largest clones hold 3.5% to 4.5%. Material: PBMCs. These receptors came from a man under 40 in good health and CMV-seropositive.

This chain joins TRBV7-8 and TRBJ2-1; D is uncertain. The CDR3 sequence is 13 residues long. V was clipped by 7 bases and J by 4 bases, with 11 bases between them. Germline V gives CDR1 SGHVS, CDR2 FQNEAQ. CDR3 protein: CASTRSGYNEQFF. CDR3 DNA: TGTGCCAGCACCCGCTCGGGTTACAATGAGCAGTTCTTC.

The V call is TRBV5-4, the J call TRBJ2-3; 8 bases line up with TRBD2. Germline V lookup: CDR1 SGHNT, CDR2 YYREEE (reference sequence). With 9 bases clipped from V and 3 bases from J, the junction kept 9 bases outside the gene matches. The CDR3 spans 14 residues. The CDR3 is CATTLADTTDTQYF. In nucleotides, the CDR3 is TGTGCCACCACACTAGCGGACACAACAGATACGCAGTATTTT.

This chain links TRBV6-5 with TRBJ2-2, with TRBD1 as a possible D gene (6 bases). V dropped 5 bases and J dropped 1 base, with 11 bases sitting between them. Germline V lookup: CDR1 MNHEY, CDR2 SVGAGI. The CDR3 is 15 residues long. CDR3 sequence: CASSTGMLNTGELFF. CDR3 DNA sequence: TGTGCCAGCAGTACAGGGATGCTGAACACCGGGGAGCTGTTTTTT.

The chain carries TRBV19 and TRBJ2-5, with D perhaps matching TRBD1 (6 bases). Per the germline V gene, CDR1 is LNHDA and CDR2 is SQIVND (reference sequence). The CDR3 is made up of 15 amino acids. Trimming stripped 5 bases from V and 2 bases from J, with 15 bases between. The DNA for the CDR3 is TGTGCCAGTAGTTCCGGGCGCAGGGGTCAAGAGACCCAGTACTTC. Translated: CASSSGRRGQETQYF. The whole variable domain, remainder taken from reference TRBV19 and TRBJ2-5, is DGGITQSPKYLFRKEGQNVTLSCEQNLNHDAMYWYRQDPGQGLRLIYYSQIVNDFQKGDIAEGYSVSREKKESFPLTVTSAQKNPTAFYLCASSSGRRGQETQYFGPGTRLLVL.

The chain is built from TRBV7-8 and TRBJ2-7; possibly TRBD1 for D (5 bases). Trimming took off 1 base at V and 5 bases at J, with 18 bases between the two ends. CDR3 length equals 16 residues. The germline gives CDR1 SGHVS, CDR2 FQNEAQ. The CDR3 is CASSLDMGLGHHEQYF. In DNA form, the CDR3 reads TGTGCCAGCAGCTTAGACATGGGTCTCGGACACCACGAGCAGTACTTC.